Listed here is a single T cell receptor beta chain. The data stem from a study of blood T cell repertoires in COVID-19. Produced via immunoSEQ multiplex PCR; TCRdb's table is partial and in-frame only. This sample has about 160,000 clones, with approximately 86% found just once. Germline CDR1 is SGHTS and CDR2 is YDEGEE. V gave up 3 bases and J gave up 0 bases; unmatched junction bases: 6. This CDR3 is built from 16 residues. The receptor was derived from a man in his 60s who had recovered from COVID-19. The material sequenced was PBMCs or T cells enriched from blood (not recorded which). The chain uses TRBV5-8 and TRBJ1-1; 9 bases are shared with TRBD1. CDR3 sequence: CASSWTGDSLNTEAFF. In DNA form, the CDR3 reads TGTGCCAGCAGCTGGACAGGGGACAGTCTGAACACTGAAGCTTTCTTT.